The T cell receptor beta chain under discussion was sequenced for a study of regulatory T cells in long-lasting Graves disease. Libraries of TCR beta came from iRepertoire HTBI primers plus Arm-PCR of CDR3 regions. Via MiXCR, TCRdb re-called the multiplex PCR reads, giving one row per CDR3 protein. Altogether under 450,000 distinct CDR3 sequences are present, 20% to 25% being singletons, with the ten largest covering approximately 28%. Time point given: persistent/refractory GD, antithyroid drugs over 5 years with positive TRAb. Making the TCR library involved RNA that had been extracted from PBMCs. From an endocrinology department in Xi'an, China, came the patients. General study points: Thyroid tissue went unstudied; only peripheral blood was examined. It was in persistent disease that TRBV28, TRBJ1-2 and TRBJ2-5 were favored. Persistent Graves' patients showed a TCR diversity that was lower than that of newly diagnosed ones.

This clonotype was counted many times. Antigen specificity is unknown. CDR3 length: 14 residues. Trimming removed 3 bases from V and 4 bases from J, with 13 bases in between. Germline V gene sequence: CDR1 DFQATT, CDR2 SNEGSKA (reference sequence). The sequencing here drew on peripheral blood mononuclear cells (PBMCs), taken when the disease was refractory, from a patient treated with antithyroid drugs. The chain has TRBV20-1 and TRBJ2-4; D might be TRBD1 (5 bases). The TCR originated in a woman aged 40 to 50 with Graves disease. The CDR3: CSARSGHTKNIQYF. For the CDR3, the DNA is TGCAGTGCTAGGTCCGGACACACGAAAAACATTCAGTACTTC.